What follows are 29 T cell receptor beta chains derived from one specimen sequenced in a study of regulatory and conventional T cells in RAG deficiency. Produced via immunoSEQ multiplex PCR; TCRdb's table is partial and in-frame only. Counted here are about 46,000 clones, about 87% occurring once; the ten biggest clones make up about 0.53%. Blood CD4+ CD25-low CD127-high conventional T cells supplied the genomic DNA template. The same data also went into a second study, on regulatory T cells. That report adds: Amplification used 52 TRBV primers and 13 TRBJ primers.

The sequenced material came from CD4+ effector T cells sorted from blood. These receptor sequences come from a human donor in good health.

The genes are TRBV7-2 and TRBJ1-2; 7 positions agree with TRBD1. This CDR3 has 12 residues. V lost 4 bases to trimming and J lost 8 bases; unmatched junction nucleotides: 4. CDR1 is SGHTA, CDR2 FQGNSA, per germline. CDR3 sequence: CASSYGTAGYTF. For the CDR3, the DNA is TGTGCCAGCAGCTACGGGACAGCCGGCTACACCTTC.

The sample holds a few counts of this clone. The chain employs TRBV5-8 and TRBJ2-2, with TRBD2 identical over 9 bases. The CDR3 covers 15 residues. V lost 0 bases and J lost 6; bases outside the gene matches: 3. Looked up from germline, CDR1 is SGHTS and CDR2 is YDEGEE. The DNA for the CDR3 is TGTGCCAGCAGCTTGGGCGGGGGGGCCGCCGGGGAGCTGTTTTTT. Encoded protein: CASSLGGGAAGELFF.

This chain links TRBV10-2 with TRBJ1-5; tentatively, D is TRBD1 (5 bases). The CDR3 has 15 amino acids. V lost 2 bases to trimming and J lost 5 bases, with 13 bases between them. Germline loops: CDR1 WSHSY, CDR2 SAAADI. CDR3 sequence reads: CASSEGFGTYQPQHF. The DNA for the CDR3 is TGCGCCAGCAGTGAGGGCTTCGGGACTTATCAGCCCCAGCATTTT.

This chain uses TRBV18 with TRBJ2-2; 8 nucleotides line up with TRBD2. The CDR3 is made up of 15 amino acids. Germline CDR1 reads KGHSH; CDR2 reads LQKENI. Trimming took 3 bases from V and 7 from J; bases not matched to a gene: 7. The CDR3 spells CASSPGTRIDGELFF. As DNA, the CDR3 is TGTGCCAGCTCACCGGGGACTAGGATCGACGGGGAGCTGTTTTTT.

J is TRBJ1-1 and V is TRBV5-1, with D possibly matching TRBD1 (5 bases). The CDR3 length is 15 residues. V was cut by 6 bases and J by 0 bases, with 15 bases left in between. Per the germline V gene, CDR1 is SGHRS and CDR2 is YFSETQ. As DNA, the CDR3 is TGCGCCAGCACCCTTGGGGGGAGGGTGAACACTGAAGCTTTCTTT. It codes for CASTLGGRVNTEAFF.

This chain uses TRBV29-1 with TRBJ1-2, with TRBD1 identical over 7 bases. Germline-derived CDR1 and CDR2 are SQVTM and ANQGSEA. V trimming: 5 bases; J trimming: 4 bases; junction bases outside the gene matches: 7. CDR3 length: 13 residues. The CDR3 loop is CSVKPGGSYGYTF. The DNA of the CDR3 is TGCAGCGTTAAACCAGGGGGAAGCTATGGCTACACCTTC.

The chain combines TRBV7-9 with TRBJ2-3; no clear D. Germline V gene data show CDR1 as SEHNR and CDR2 as FQNEAQ (reference sequence). There are 15 residues in the CDR3. Between the trimmed V and J ends, which lost 5 bases and 4 bases, there was a span of 16 bases. CDR3 sequence (DNA): TGTGCCAGCAGCCACATACCCCTGGCACCAGATACGCAGTATTTT. Its protein product is CASSHIPLAPDTQYF.

V and J are TRBV6-1 and TRBJ1-2, with D hard to call. The V gene lost 3 bases and the J gene lost 4 bases, with 3 bases spanning the gap. Per the germline V gene, CDR1 is MNHNS and CDR2 is SASEGT. The CDR3 is 11 amino acids. DNA for the CDR3: TGTGCCAGCAGTGACAGCTATGGCTACACCTTC. It codes for CASSDSYGYTF.

The chain uses TRBV6-1 and TRBJ1-1; D ambiguous. V lost 5 bases, J lost 0 bases, and 4 bases lay in between. CDR3 length equals 12 residues. Germline V gene data show CDR1 as MNHNS and CDR2 as SASEGT. In DNA, the CDR3 is TGTGCCAGCAGTCGTCTGAACACTGAAGCTTTCTTT. Protein: CASSRLNTEAFF.

The chain uses TRBV7-2 and TRBJ2-7; maybe TRBD1 (5 bases). CDR3 length: 16 amino acids. Between the trimmed V and J ends, which lost 5 bases and 0 bases, there was a span of 17 bases. Germline CDR1 SGHTA, CDR2 FQGNSA. The CDR3 bases are TGTGCCAGCAGCCCCCCGCCGAAGACAGACTCCTACGAGCAGTACTTC. This translates into CASSPPPKTDSYEQYF.

The chain recombines TRBV29-1 with TRBJ2-7; D is tentatively TRBD1 or TRBD2 (7 bases each). The germline V gene has CDR1 SQVTM and CDR2 ANQGSEA. The CDR3 spans 12 residues. Trimming removed 5 bases from V and 9 bases from J, with 17 bases in between. Here the CDR3 DNA reads TGCAGCGTTCACGTCCCAGGGGGGGGGCAGTACTTC. This gives the protein CSVHVPGGGQYF.

This clone was observed a handful of times. The rearrangement links TRBV11-2 to TRBJ2-5, with D possibly TRBD1 on 6 matching bases. From germline, CDR1 is SGHAT and CDR2 FQNNGV. The CDR3 is 18 amino acids. The ends were cut back, 1 base at V and 1 base at J, with 19 bases in the middle. CDR3 DNA sequence: TGTGCCAGCAGCTTAGGGGGGCGACTGAGCGGCGTCCAAGAGACCCAGTACTTC. Translation gives CASSLGGRLSGVQETQYF.

This chain uses TRBV19 with TRBJ1-2; D might be TRBD1 (6 bases). Deletions cut 3 bases from V and 8 bases from J, with 16 bases between. This CDR3 comprises 14 residues. CDR1 and CDR2 (germline): LNHDA, SQIVND (reference sequence). CDR3 sequence (DNA): TGTGCCAGTAGTATTTTGGACAGTTCATCGGGCTACACCTTC. As protein: CASSILDSSSGYTF.

V and J are TRBV7-8 and TRBJ2-7; D tentatively reads TRBD1 or TRBD2 (5 bases each). CDR3 length: 11 amino acids. CDR1 is SGHVS and CDR2 is FQNEAQ in the germline V gene. Trimming pared 5 bases from V and 10 bases from J, leaving 12 bases between. The CDR3 here is CASSEGSRQYF. The DNA of the CDR3 is TGTGCCAGCAGCGAGGGGTCAAGACAGTACTTC.

J is TRBJ1-5 and V is TRBV5-1; D unresolved. CDR1 is SGHRS and CDR2 is YFSETQ in the germline V gene. The germline V and J ends were trimmed by 0 bases and 7 bases, with 8 bases remaining between them. CDR3 size: 13 residues. Here the CDR3 reads CASSLEGRQPQHF. As DNA, the CDR3 is TGCGCCAGCAGCTTGGAGGGCCGGCAGCCCCAGCATTTT. The variable domain in full, completed from reference TRBV5-1 and TRBJ1-5, reads KAGVTQTPRYLIKTRGQQVTLSCSPISGHRSVSWYQQTPGQGLQFLFEYFSETQRNKGNFPGRFSGRQFSNSRSEMNVSTLELGDSALYLCASSLEGRQPQHFGDGTRLSIL.

The chain employs TRBV27 and TRBJ1-4, with TRBD1 matching 11 bases. Germline V gives CDR1 MNHEY, CDR2 SMNVEV (reference sequence). Trimming at V came to 5 bases and at J to 8 bases, leaving 4 bases not matched to a gene. The CDR3 covers 14 residues. The DNA of the CDR3 is TGTGCCAGCAGTGGACAGGGGGCCGGGGAAAAACTGTTTTTT. Its translation is CASSGQGAGEKLFF.

The V and J genes are TRBV6-4 and TRBJ2-3; TRBD1 aligns across 8 bases. Germline values: CDR1 MRHNA, CDR2 SNTAGT. There are 15 residues in the CDR3. After removal of 2 bases from V and 3 bases from J, the junction contained 4 bases not matched to a gene. The CDR3 DNA follows: TGTGCCAGCAGTGACCGGACAGGGCAGACAGATACGCAGTATTTT. It specifies CASSDRTGQTDTQYF.

The V gene is TRBV7-2, the J gene TRBJ1-2; D unclear. The CDR3 covers 11 residues. The V and J ends lost 2 bases and 7 bases respectively, with 5 bases between them. Germline V gene lookup returns CDR1 SGHTA and CDR2 FQGNSA. CDR3: CASSLISGYTF. The DNA for the CDR3 is TGTGCCAGCAGCTTAATATCTGGCTACACCTTC.

This clone showed up just a few times. The gene calls are TRBV7-9 and TRBJ1-6, with 9 bases matching TRBD1. Germline assignment: CDR1 SEHNR and CDR2 FQNEAQ (reference sequence). The CDR3 consists of 13 residues. V dropped 7 bases and J dropped 6; count of bases not matched to a gene: 1. CDR3: CASIQGANSPLHF. The CDR3, as DNA: TGTGCCAGCATACAGGGGGCTAATTCACCCCTCCACTTT.

The chain joins TRBV29-1 to TRBJ1-2; TRBD1 agrees at 8 bases. Trimming removed 3 bases from V and 2 bases from J; junction bases left unmatched: 5. Germline CDR1 is SQVTM and CDR2 is ANQGSEA. This CDR3 is 14 amino acids long. The CDR3 reads CSVDGGQENYGYTF. CDR3 nucleotides: TGCAGCGTTGACGGGGGACAGGAGAACTATGGCTACACCTTC.

The chain employs TRBV13 and TRBJ1-1; possibly TRBD1 for D (6 bases). This CDR3 region has 17 residues. V lost 3 bases and J 1 base, leaving 18 bases between the germline ends. The V gene's germline CDR1 is PRHDT and CDR2 FYEKMQ (reference sequence). CDR3 protein: CASSFSPQGGWNTEAFF. CDR3 bases: TGTGCCAGCAGCTTTTCCCCACAGGGCGGGTGGAACACTGAAGCTTTCTTT.

The rearrangement uses TRBV5-1 and TRBJ2-1; TRBD1 agrees at 9 bases. The junction had 15 bases not matched to a gene; V was cut back by 4 bases and J by 7 bases. The CDR3 length is 17 residues. Looked up from germline, CDR1 is SGHRS and CDR2 is YFSETQ. CDR3 region: CASSLQKGQGGMNEQFF. For the CDR3, the DNA is TGCGCCAGCAGCCTCCAAAAGGGACAGGGTGGGATGAATGAGCAGTTCTTC.

This clone is a singleton in its sample. This chain uses TRBV2 with TRBJ2-7, with 10 bases matching TRBD1. The CDR3 loop spans 13 amino acids. From germline, CDR1 is SNHLY and CDR2 FYNNEI. In DNA, the CDR3 is TGTGTCTCAAGGAGGGACAGGGGCAACGAGCAGTACTTC. Encoded protein: CVSRRDRGNEQYF. Combining the CDR3 with reference TRBV2 and TRBJ2-7 gives the whole variable domain EPEVTQTPSHQVTQMGQEVILRCVPISNHLYFYWYRQILGQKVEFLVSFYNNEISEKSEIFDDQFSVERPDGSNFTLKIRSTKLEDSAMYFCVSRRDRGNEQYFGPGTRLTVT.

V is TRBV7-3 and J is TRBJ2-6, with D unresolved. From germline, CDR1 is SGHTA and CDR2 FQGTGA. The CDR3 contains 19 residues. With 2 bases removed from V and 4 bases from J, the gap between germline ends came to 21 bases. DNA of the CDR3: TGTGCCAGCAGCTTAGGGCAGCCCTCTGTTATCTCCGGGGCCAACGTCCTGACTTTC. Translated, it gives CASSLGQPSVISGANVLTF.

Only one count was recorded for this clone. This sequence joins TRBV7-2 and TRBJ1-2, with 8 bases that match TRBD1. Losses at the gene ends were 5 bases for V and 8 bases for J; bases not matched to a gene: 13. Germline CDR1 SGHTA, CDR2 FQGNSA. The CDR3 consists of 15 residues. In nucleotides, the CDR3 is TGTGCCAGCAGCCTACGACAGGGGAGGGATGGAGGCTACACCTTC. This codes for CASSLRQGRDGGYTF.

V usage is TRBV6-1 and J usage is TRBJ2-5; D not resolved. The V gene's germline CDR1 is MNHNS and CDR2 SASEGT. The CDR3 covers 11 residues. V shed 3 bases and J shed 9 bases, with 8 bases lying between them. CDR3 residues: CASSDLSPQYF. The CDR3 region has the DNA TGTGCCAGCAGTGATCTCAGCCCCCAGTACTTC.

The V call is TRBV14, the J call TRBJ2-5; D remains unclear. Trimming took off 1 base at V and 5 bases at J, with 5 bases between the two ends. The CDR3 length is 12 residues. The germline CDR1 and CDR2 sequences are SGHDN and FVKESK. In DNA form, the CDR3 reads TGTGCCAGCAGCCAAGTCTCGGAGACCCAGTACTTC. It codes for CASSQVSETQYF.

The CDR3, as DNA: TGTGCCAGCAGCGTAGCTGGACTAGCGGGCCTTACCGGGGAGCTGTTTTTT. Its protein is CASSVAGLAGLTGELFF. The rearrangement joins TRBV9 to TRBJ2-2, with 11 nucleotides matching TRBD2. The CDR3 covers 17 residues. Germline V gene lookup returns CDR1 SGDLS and CDR2 YYNGEE. The junction had 6 bases not matched to a gene; V was cut back by 0 bases and J by 5 bases.

The J gene is TRBJ2-7, the V gene TRBV13; no definite D call. CDR1 is PRHDT and CDR2 is FYEKMQ in the germline V gene (reference sequence). The length of the CDR3 is 15 residues. Trimming left V 2 bases short and J 7 bases short, with 18 bases between. The CDR3 region is CASSLFQLESGEQYF. The CDR3 nucleotides are TGTGCCAGCAGCTTATTCCAGCTTGAATCGGGTGAGCAGTACTTC. Supplemented by reference TRBV13 and TRBJ2-7, the full variable domain reads AAGVIQSPRHLIKEKRETATLKCYPIPRHDTVYWYQQGPGQDPQFLISFYEKMQSDKGSIPDRFSAQQFSDYHSELNMSSLELGDSALYFCASSLFQLESGEQYFGPGTRLTVT.